This T cell receptor beta chain is drawn from a study of T cells in Graves' hyperthyroidism and ophthalmopathy. This CDR3 contains 12 residues. Trimming pared 4 bases from V and 7 bases from J, leaving 7 bases between. In this sample, this clonotype turned up many times. Amplified regions were TCR beta CDR3 sequences from RNA transcripts. TCR CDR3 underwent first-round RT-PCR with the HTBI primer set. A single record per CDR3 protein comes from TCRdb applying MiXCR to the multiplex PCR reads. The sample carries more than 500,000 distinct CDR3 sequences, about 14% recorded once. Uncontrolled infection, other autoimmune disease, pregnancy and lactation each barred patients from inclusion.

The sample comprised blood. The chain combines TRBV12-3 or TRBV12-4 with TRBJ2-2, with D uncertain. This clonotype was obtained from a woman in her 40s with Graves' hyperthyroidism. The CDR3 region has the DNA TGTGCCAGCAGTTCCGGGTACGGGGAGCTGTTTTTT. It yields the protein CASSSGYGELFF.